This T cell receptor (beta chain) appears in the sequencing data of a study of CD4 T cells in relation to SARS-CoV-2 and coronaviruses (dated by TCRdb to the early 2020s). General notes on the study: Patient-derived lymphoblastoid cell lines were used to map the HLA restriction of shared crossreactive spike epitopes. At the level of individual TCR clonotypes, the study measured memory CD4+ T cell crossreactivity between SARS-CoV-2 spike protein and common cold coronavirus spike proteins. Samples from a few pre-COVID donors and the naive versus memory experiments were sequenced with the Adaptive Biotechnologies TCR-sequencing kit; other data were Illumina-based. Expansion assays from other donors in the study were sequenced with a different, Illumina-based TCR-beta assay. The paper as a whole reports these results and caveats: Sequencing naive versus memory cells indicated that the assay picks up memory recall responses, not primary responses primed during culture. Small numbers of patients and of tested TCRs limited the study. Since the crossreactivity analysis centred on spike protein, crossreactivity against other viral proteins was not assessed. Pre-pandemic and post-infection samples were not both contributed by any donor, so tracing of the source of pre-existing responses was limited. Compared with monoreactive clones, crossreactive clones had significantly weaker SARS-CoV-2-driven expansion, a result consistent with antigenic imprinting. Roughly 64% of donors had memory CD4+ clonotypes that crossrecognized SARS-CoV-2 and at least one common cold coronavirus spike.

CD4+ T cells from unexposed donors were collected before the COVID-19 pandemic (2011-2018). Naive and memory CD4+ T cells were separated from cryopreserved PBMCs through CD4 enrichment, which was followed by EasySep naive CD4+ T cell enrichment. The leukapheresis product for the unexposed donors was obtained through commercial purchase. Ficoll-Paque PLUS gradient centrifugation was used to isolate PBMCs from either whole blood or leukapheresis product. PBMCs were either cryopreserved at -140°C or used fresh in the expansion assay. The QIAamp Micro DNA Kit was used to extract genomic DNA from the CD4+ T cells. Taken from cysteine to phenylalanine, the CDR3 has 14 residues. The DNA shown is the 42-base CDR3, in frame from base 1. V is cut by 9 bases and J by 0 bases, and the space between the germline ends is 10 bases. CDR1 and CDR2 were assigned from the germline V gene as KGHDR and SFDVKD. DNA from uncultured naive and memory CD4+ T cells underwent immunoSEQ TCR-beta sequencing at deep resolution. As for the original processing: During preprocessing, nonproductive sequences were discarded, as were any CDR3s that did not begin with C, did not end with F or W, or were shorter than 7 amino acids. Cultured and uncultured naive and memory CD4+ repertoires were searched for CDR3s previously identified as spike- and CEF-reactive. CDR3 homology was quantified as pairwise Levenshtein distance, calculated with the stringdist R package after three terminal residues were trimmed from each end. TCRdb provides this immuneACCESS table in a form limited to in-frame rearrangements. Some clones are lacking; in checked studies, under half of them reflect an unresolved V gene, and why the rest are absent is not known. V and J calls and clone size are given by that table; D and trimming were obtained from the DNA. The table for this sample lists around 62,000 clones; approximately 94% of them were counted only once. Together, the top ten hold about 0.14% of the sample.

Concerning this clone itself: The clone's antigen remains unknown. No per-base quality is available; no much larger clone lies one base away.

The chain employs TRBV24-1 and TRBJ2-2; D gene: possibly TRBD2, on 5 matching bases. This sequence was found in a human donor in good health. Sequencing used naive CD4+ T cells from PBMCs. The sample's cell subset or site label is to be understood as: naive CD4+ T cells isolated by negative enrichment. DNA sequence: TGTGCCACCCGGGGAGAGACGAACACCGGGGAGCTGTTTTTT. This is translated as CATRGETNTGELFF.